The 19 T cell receptor beta chains listed next were all sequenced from one sample in a study of cytomegalovirus exposure and HLA in healthy donors. The PCR used 60 Vbeta and 13 Jbeta primers. The data were produced by immunoSEQ multiplex PCR, yet TCRdb's version contains in-frame clones alone and is incomplete. The sample records approximately 170,000 clones, over 70% being singletons. Sequenced material: PBMCs. The receptor source for this set is a male donor in good health and CMV-seropositive.

V is TRBV5-1 and J is TRBJ2-7; D perhaps matches TRBD2 (6 bases). The germline CDR1 and CDR2 sequences are SGHRS and YFSETQ. The CDR3 length is 14 residues. Trimming took off 10 bases at V and 3 bases at J, with 20 bases between the two ends. CDR3 region: CAGSPGTGLYEQYF. The CDR3 DNA is TGCGCCGGCTCCCCCGGGACGGGACTCTACGAGCAGTACTTC.

The genes are TRBV5-5 and TRBJ1-5; D ambiguous. Trimming removed 2 bases at V and 0 bases at J, with 12 bases between. Per germline, CDR1 SGHKS and CDR2 YYEKEE (reference sequence). This CDR3 region has 16 residues. The CDR3 loop reads CASSLDQDFSNQPQHF. CDR3 DNA: TGTGCCAGCAGCTTAGACCAGGATTTTAGCAATCAGCCCCAGCATTTT.

The count of this clone is one. At the DNA level, this CDR3 is encoded by other sequences in the same sample as well. The V call is TRBV19, the J call TRBJ1-2; D possibly corresponds to TRBD1 (5 bases). Germline V gene sequence: CDR1 LNHDA, CDR2 SQIVND (reference sequence). The CDR3 covers 12 residues. V lost 6 bases and J lost 8, with 13 bases in between. This CDR3 reads CASSTGVGGYTF. The CDR3 bases are TGTGCCAGTAGCACGGGGGTAGGAGGCTACACCTTC.

The chain joins TRBV9 to TRBJ2-7; 8 bases fit TRBD2. This CDR3 contains 14 residues. Germline lookup yields CDR1 SGDLS and CDR2 YYNGEE. J gave up 3 bases and V 0 bases, and 2 bases lay outside the gene matches. CDR3 nucleotides: TGTGCCAGCAGCGTAGACGGGGGGGTCTACGAGCAGTACTTC. This codes for CASSVDGGVYEQYF.

This clone was picked up a small number of times. The rearrangement links TRBV19 to TRBJ1-1; D might be TRBD1 (5 bases). The CDR3 has 14 residues. Germline-derived CDR1 and CDR2 are LNHDA and SQIVND (reference sequence). Between the trimmed V and J ends, which lost 8 bases and 2 bases, there was a span of 15 bases. In DNA form, the CDR3 reads TGTGCCAGTCATCCAAGGGGCACCAACACTGAAGCTTTCTTT. It codes for CASHPRGTNTEAFF. Full variable domain (outside the CDR3, taken from reference TRBV19 and TRBJ1-1): DGGITQSPKYLFRKEGQNVTLSCEQNLNHDAMYWYRQDPGQGLRLIYYSQIVNDFQKGDIAEGYSVSREKKESFPLTVTSAQKNPTAFYLCASHPRGTNTEAFFGQGTRLTVV.

This clone has a handful of counts. Here the CDR3 reads CASSLGPGQPQHF. CDR3 bases: TGTGCCAGCAGCCTGGGGCCGGGCCAGCCCCAGCATTTT. The chain has TRBV13 and TRBJ1-5, with D possibly TRBD1 on 5 matching bases. The V gene lost 5 bases and the J gene lost 7 bases, with 12 bases spanning the gap. This CDR3 has 13 residues. CDR1 is PRHDT and CDR2 is FYEKMQ in the germline V gene (reference sequence).

In its sample, this clone was seen a few times. The chain has TRBV29-1 and TRBJ1-2; no clear D gene. CDR3 size: 13 residues. Per germline, CDR1 SQVTM and CDR2 ANQGSEA. V was trimmed by 7 bases and J by 7 bases, leaving 19 bases between them. CDR3 sequence: CSAIEAGRGGYTF. DNA for the CDR3: TGCAGCGCCATAGAAGCGGGAAGAGGTGGCTACACCTTC.

The rearrangement joins TRBV5-4 to TRBJ2-1; 15 bases are shared with TRBD2. There are 17 residues in the CDR3. Germline assignment: CDR1 SGHNT and CDR2 YYREEE (reference sequence). The junction had 6 bases not matched to a gene; V was cut back by 4 bases and J by 4 bases. CDR3 DNA sequence: TGTGCCAGCAGCCCGGGACTAGCGGGGGGCCTTTACAATGAGCAGTTCTTC. This codes for CASSPGLAGGLYNEQFF.

Concerning this clone: One end of the junction fails to match germline, which may point to a read error. This CDR3 reads CASSTGTGYISPLHF. CDR3 in DNA: TGTGCCAGCAGCACCGGGACAGGGTATATTTCACCCCTCCACTTT. The gene calls are TRBV5-4 and TRBJ1-6; 9 nucleotides align to TRBD1. The CDR3 covers 15 residues. CDR1 SGHNT and CDR2 YYREEE come from the germline V gene (reference sequence).

The rearrangement uses TRBV6-1 and TRBJ2-3, with 11 bases identical to TRBD2. The length of the CDR3 is 14 residues. CDR1 and CDR2 (germline): MNHNS, SASEGT. Trimming cost V 10 bases and J 6 bases; bases outside gene matches: 9. This chain's CDR3 is CATHGTSGQDTQYF. The CDR3 bases are TGTGCCACCCATGGGACTAGCGGTCAGGATACGCAGTATTTT.

This chain connects TRBV12-5 to TRBJ2-2; TRBD2 is a possible D gene (6 bases). CDR3 size: 15 residues. The V gene's germline CDR1 is LGHNT and CDR2 FRNRAP. V lost 8 bases and J lost 1, with 14 bases in between. In DNA, the CDR3 is TGTGCTAGTTCTGGGGGGACTCGGAACACCGGGGAGCTGTTTTTT. Translating it yields CASSGGTRNTGELFF.

The J gene is TRBJ2-1, the V gene TRBV5-1; TRBD2 might be the D (6 bases). The germline V gene encodes CDR1 SGHRS and CDR2 YFSETQ. The CDR3 length is 15 residues. The germline V and J ends were trimmed by 3 bases and 4 bases, with 14 bases remaining between them. DNA for the CDR3: TGCGCCAGCAGCTGGGACTCGAGCCCTTACAATGAGCAGTTCTTC. Translated: CASSWDSSPYNEQFF.

This chain connects TRBV9 to TRBJ2-1; 8 bases agree with TRBD1. Trimming cost V 0 bases and J 8 bases; bases outside gene matches: 7. Germline CDR1 and CDR2: SGDLS and YYNGEE. The CDR3 spans 15 residues. The DNA for the CDR3 is TGTGCCAGCAGCGTAGAGGCAGGGGGCTTAGATGAGCAGTTCTTC. This gives the protein CASSVEAGGLDEQFF. Full variable domain (missing parts from reference TRBV9 and TRBJ2-1): DSGVTQTPKHLITATGQRVTLRCSPRSGDLSVYWYQQSLDQGLQFLIQYYNGEERAKGNILERFSAQQFPDLHSELNLSSLELGDSALYFCASSVEAGGLDEQFFGPGTRLTVL.

The V gene is TRBV25-1, the J gene TRBJ1-1; D remains unclear. Trimming shortened V by 1 base and J by 0 bases, and 12 bases separated the two germline ends. The germline V gene has CDR1 MGHDK and CDR2 SYGVNS. The CDR3 is 16 amino acids. The CDR3 DNA is TGTGCCAGCAGTGAATTAGATACAGAACTGAACACTGAAGCTTTCTTT. Amino acid sequence: CASSELDTELNTEAFF. The complete variable domain, with remaining parts taken from reference TRBV25-1 and TRBJ1-1, reads EADIYQTPRYLVIGTGKKITLECSQTMGHDKMYWYQQDPGMELHLIHYSYGVNSTEKGDLSSESTVSRIRTEHFPLTLESARPSHTSQYLCASSELDTELNTEAFFGQGTRLTVV.

The rearrangement joins TRBV25-1 to TRBJ1-5, with unresolved D. The length of the CDR3 is 14 residues. The germline CDR1 and CDR2 sequences are MGHDK and SYGVNS. Trimming took 4 bases from V and 1 from J, leaving 8 bases between them. The CDR3 DNA reads TGTGCCAGCAGTGGCCCCGGGAGCAATCAGCCCCAGCATTTT. Encoded protein: CASSGPGSNQPQHF.

CDR3 DNA: TGCGCCAGCAGCCAGGCTACTAGCCCTAGCACAGATACGCAGTATTTT. Residues: CASSQATSPSTDTQYF. The rearrangement joins TRBV4-3 to TRBJ2-3, with a tentative D call TRBD2 (6 bases). Germline values: CDR1 LGHNA, CDR2 YSLEER. V was trimmed by 3 bases and J by 0 bases, leaving 13 bases between them. The CDR3 spans 16 residues.

The chain employs TRBV27 and TRBJ2-1, with D possibly being TRBD1 (6 bases). V shed 6 bases and J shed 5 bases, with 17 bases lying between them. Germline CDR1 MNHEY, CDR2 SMNVEV (reference sequence). The CDR3 is 15 amino acids. CDR3 in amino acids: CASSIRGPRDNEQFF. CDR3 DNA sequence: TGTGCCAGCAGCATCAGGGGACCGCGGGACAATGAGCAGTTCTTC.

J is TRBJ2-3 and V is TRBV9; 9 positions match TRBD2. The germline gives CDR1 SGDLS, CDR2 YYNGEE. The CDR3 covers 18 residues. The V and J ends lost 0 bases and 0 bases, in that order; junction bases with no gene match: 8. The chain's CDR3 is CASSVGSGGLYSTDTQYF. Written as DNA, the CDR3 is TGTGCCAGCAGCGTAGGGAGCGGGGGGCTATATAGCACAGATACGCAGTATTTT. Drawing the rest from reference TRBV9 and TRBJ2-3, the complete variable domain is DSGVTQTPKHLITATGQRVTLRCSPRSGDLSVYWYQQSLDQGLQFLIQYYNGEERAKGNILERFSAQQFPDLHSELNLSSLELGDSALYFCASSVGSGGLYSTDTQYFGPGTRLTVL.

This clone has more than one count but fewer than ten. The genes are TRBV6-1 and TRBJ1-1; 8 nucleotides agree with TRBD1. Germline V gene data show CDR1 as MNHNS and CDR2 as SASEGT. CDR3 length equals 13 residues. The V gene end was trimmed by 3 bases and the J gene end by 4 bases; junction bases not matched to a gene: 1. This CDR3 reads CASSETGATEAFF. CDR3 nucleotide sequence: TGTGCCAGCAGTGAGACAGGGGCCACTGAAGCTTTCTTT.